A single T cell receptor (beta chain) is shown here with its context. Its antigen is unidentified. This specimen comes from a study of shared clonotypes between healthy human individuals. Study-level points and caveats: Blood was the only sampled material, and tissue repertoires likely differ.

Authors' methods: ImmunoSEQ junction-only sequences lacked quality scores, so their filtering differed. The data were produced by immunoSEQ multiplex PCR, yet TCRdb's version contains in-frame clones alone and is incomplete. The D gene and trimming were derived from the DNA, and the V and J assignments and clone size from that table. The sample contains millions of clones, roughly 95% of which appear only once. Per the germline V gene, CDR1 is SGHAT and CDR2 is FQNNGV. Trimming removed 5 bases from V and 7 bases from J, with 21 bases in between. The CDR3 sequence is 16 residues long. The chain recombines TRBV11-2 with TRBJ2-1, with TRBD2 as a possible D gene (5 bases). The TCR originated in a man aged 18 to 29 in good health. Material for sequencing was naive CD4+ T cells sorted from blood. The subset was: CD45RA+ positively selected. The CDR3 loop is CASSSGPWGLENEQFF. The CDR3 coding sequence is TGTGCCAGCAGCAGCGGCCCTTGGGGTCTTGAGAATGAGCAGTTCTTC.